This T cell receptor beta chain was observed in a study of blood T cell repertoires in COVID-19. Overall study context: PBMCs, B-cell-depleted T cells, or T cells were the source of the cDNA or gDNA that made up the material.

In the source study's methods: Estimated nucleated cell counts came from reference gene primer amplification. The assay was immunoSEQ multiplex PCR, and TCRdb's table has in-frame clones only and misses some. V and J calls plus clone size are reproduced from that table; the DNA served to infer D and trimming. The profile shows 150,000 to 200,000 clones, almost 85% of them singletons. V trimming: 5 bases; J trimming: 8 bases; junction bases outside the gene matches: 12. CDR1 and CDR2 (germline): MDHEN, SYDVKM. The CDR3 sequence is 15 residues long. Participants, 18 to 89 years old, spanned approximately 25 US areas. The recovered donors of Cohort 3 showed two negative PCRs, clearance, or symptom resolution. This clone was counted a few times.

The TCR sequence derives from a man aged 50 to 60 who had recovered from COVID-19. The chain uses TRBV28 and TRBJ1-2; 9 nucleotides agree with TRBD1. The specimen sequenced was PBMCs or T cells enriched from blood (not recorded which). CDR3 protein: CASSKVNRDRVGYTF. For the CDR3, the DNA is TGTGCCAGCAGTAAGGTAAACCGGGACAGGGTCGGCTACACCTTC.